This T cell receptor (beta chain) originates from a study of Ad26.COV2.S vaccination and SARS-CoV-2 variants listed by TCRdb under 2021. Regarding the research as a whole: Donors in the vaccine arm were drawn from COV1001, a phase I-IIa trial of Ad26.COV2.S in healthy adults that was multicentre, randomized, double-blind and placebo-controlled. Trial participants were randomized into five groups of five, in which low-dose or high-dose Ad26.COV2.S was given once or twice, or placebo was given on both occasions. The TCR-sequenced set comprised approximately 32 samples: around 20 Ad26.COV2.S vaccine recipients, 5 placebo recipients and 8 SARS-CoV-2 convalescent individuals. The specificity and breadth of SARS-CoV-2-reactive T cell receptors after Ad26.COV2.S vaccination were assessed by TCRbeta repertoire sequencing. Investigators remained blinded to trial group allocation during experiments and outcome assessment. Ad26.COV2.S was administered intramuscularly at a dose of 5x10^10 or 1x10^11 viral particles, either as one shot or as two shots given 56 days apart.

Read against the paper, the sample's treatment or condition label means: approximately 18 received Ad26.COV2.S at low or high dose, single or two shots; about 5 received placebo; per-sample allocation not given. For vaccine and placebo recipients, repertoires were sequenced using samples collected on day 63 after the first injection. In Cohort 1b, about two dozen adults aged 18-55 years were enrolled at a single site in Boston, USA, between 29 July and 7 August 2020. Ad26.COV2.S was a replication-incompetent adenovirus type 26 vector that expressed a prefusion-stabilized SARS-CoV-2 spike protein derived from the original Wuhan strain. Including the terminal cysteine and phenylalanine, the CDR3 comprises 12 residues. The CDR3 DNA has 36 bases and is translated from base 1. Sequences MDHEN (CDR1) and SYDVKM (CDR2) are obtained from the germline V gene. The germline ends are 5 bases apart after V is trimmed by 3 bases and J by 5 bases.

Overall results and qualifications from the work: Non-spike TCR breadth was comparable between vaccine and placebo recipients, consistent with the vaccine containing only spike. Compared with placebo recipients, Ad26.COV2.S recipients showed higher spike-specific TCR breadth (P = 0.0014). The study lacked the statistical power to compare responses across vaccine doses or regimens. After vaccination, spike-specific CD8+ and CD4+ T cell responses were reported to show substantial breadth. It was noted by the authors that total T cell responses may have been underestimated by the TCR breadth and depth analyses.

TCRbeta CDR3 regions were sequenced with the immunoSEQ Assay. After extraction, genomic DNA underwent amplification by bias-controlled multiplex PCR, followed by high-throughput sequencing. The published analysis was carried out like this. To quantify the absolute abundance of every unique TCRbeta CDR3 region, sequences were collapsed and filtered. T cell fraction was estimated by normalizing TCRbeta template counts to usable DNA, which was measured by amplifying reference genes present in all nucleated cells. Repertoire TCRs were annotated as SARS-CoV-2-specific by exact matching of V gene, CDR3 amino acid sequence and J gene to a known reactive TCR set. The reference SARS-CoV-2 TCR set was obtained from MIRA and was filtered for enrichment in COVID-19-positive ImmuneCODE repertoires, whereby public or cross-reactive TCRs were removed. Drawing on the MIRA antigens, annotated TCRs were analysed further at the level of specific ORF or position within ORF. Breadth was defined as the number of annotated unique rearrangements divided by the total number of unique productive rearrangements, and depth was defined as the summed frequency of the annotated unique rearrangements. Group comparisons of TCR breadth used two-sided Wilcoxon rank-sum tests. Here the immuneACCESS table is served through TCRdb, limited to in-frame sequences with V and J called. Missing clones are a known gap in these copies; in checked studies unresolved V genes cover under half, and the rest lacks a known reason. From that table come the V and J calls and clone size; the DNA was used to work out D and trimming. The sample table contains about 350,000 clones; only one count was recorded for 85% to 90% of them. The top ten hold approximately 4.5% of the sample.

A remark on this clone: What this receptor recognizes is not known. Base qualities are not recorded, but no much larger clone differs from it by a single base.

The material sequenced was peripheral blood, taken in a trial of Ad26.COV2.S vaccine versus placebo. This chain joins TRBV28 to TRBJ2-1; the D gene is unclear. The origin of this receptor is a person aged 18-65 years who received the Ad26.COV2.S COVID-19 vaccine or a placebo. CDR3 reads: CASSLTHNEQFF. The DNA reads TGTGCCAGCAGTTTGACACACAATGAGCAGTTCTTC.